Given below is one T cell receptor beta chain in context. Its antigen is still unknown. TCRdb's copy holds only in-frame clones and misses some; the assay was immunoSEQ multiplex PCR. The table has about 170,000 clones, over 90% seen once; the top ten hold about 3.9%. The V and J ends lost 2 bases and 8 bases respectively, with 16 bases between them. This CDR3 has 14 amino acids. Germline CDR1 and CDR2: MDHEN and SYDVKM. These data come from a study of T cell responses to AZD1222 COVID-19 vaccine. Findings of the study overall: At study baseline, merely five or six AZD1222 recipients were seropositive. None of the repertoires were sampled until the peak T cell response had passed. Spike-specific TCR breadth and depth went up after people got two AZD1222 doses. Nearly half of spike-specific TCRs reportedly target unmutated variant regions.

The TCR sequence derives from an adult in good health. This material consisted of peripheral blood, taken on day 0 of AZD1222 vaccination. The chain couples TRBV28 to TRBJ2-7; weak D call: TRBD1 (5 bases). In nucleotides, the CDR3 is TGTGCCAGCAGTTTAGAAGATGTCAGGGTGAAGCAGTACTTC. Residues: CASSLEDVRVKQYF.